This T cell receptor beta chain was captured by sequencing in a study of blood T cell repertoires in COVID-19. Living in 24 US areas, the participants were between roughly 18 and 95 years of age. Generated by immunoSEQ multiplex PCR, the TCRdb table keeps only in-frame clones and is missing some. The sample includes 350,000 to 400,000 clones, 88% of them seen just once. CDR3 size: 13 residues. The V end was cut by 2 bases, the J end by 6 bases, with 8 bases between. The chain combines TRBV12-3 or TRBV12-4 with TRBJ1-5; D remains ambiguous. This receptor was taken from a woman under 30 who had recovered from COVID-19. Source material: PBMCs or T cells enriched from blood (not recorded which). This chain's CDR3 is CASSLSGSQPQHF. CDR3 in DNA: TGTGCCAGCAGTTTATCGGGATCTCAGCCCCAGCATTTT.